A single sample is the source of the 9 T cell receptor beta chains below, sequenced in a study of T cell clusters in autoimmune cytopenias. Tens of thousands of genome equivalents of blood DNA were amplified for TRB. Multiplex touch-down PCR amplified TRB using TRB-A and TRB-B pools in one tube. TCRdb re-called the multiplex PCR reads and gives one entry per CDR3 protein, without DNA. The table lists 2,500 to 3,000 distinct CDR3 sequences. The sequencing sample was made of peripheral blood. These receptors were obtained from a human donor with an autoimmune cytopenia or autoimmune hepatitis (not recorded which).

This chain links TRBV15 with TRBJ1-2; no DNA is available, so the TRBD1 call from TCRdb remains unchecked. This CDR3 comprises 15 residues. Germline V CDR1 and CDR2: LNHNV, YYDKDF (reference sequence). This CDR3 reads CATSRPQGADYGYTF.

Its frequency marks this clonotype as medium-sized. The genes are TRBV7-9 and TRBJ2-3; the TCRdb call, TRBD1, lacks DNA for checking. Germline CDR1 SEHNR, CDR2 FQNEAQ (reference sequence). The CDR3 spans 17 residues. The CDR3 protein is CASSLHGQGFGTDTQYF.

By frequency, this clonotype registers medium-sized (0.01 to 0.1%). CDR3 in amino acids: CASSLDTQYQETQYF. This sequence joins TRBV11-1 and TRBJ2-5. Germline V gene data show CDR1 as SGHAT and CDR2 as FQDESV (reference sequence). The CDR3 loop spans 15 amino acids.

The CDR3 reads CASSSPSKADTQYF. The V gene is TRBV5-6, the J gene TRBJ2-3; TCRdb designates TRBD2, a call that cannot be tested without DNA. This CDR3 contains 14 residues. Germline V gene sequence: CDR1 SGHDT, CDR2 YYEEEE.

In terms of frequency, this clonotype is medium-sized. The CDR3: CATSFPQTGPVTDTQYF. The chain joins TRBV15 to TRBJ2-3; the TCRdb D gene call, TRBD1, has no DNA to confirm it. The CDR3 runs to 17 residues. The germline CDR1 and CDR2 sequences are LNHNV and YYDKDF (reference sequence).

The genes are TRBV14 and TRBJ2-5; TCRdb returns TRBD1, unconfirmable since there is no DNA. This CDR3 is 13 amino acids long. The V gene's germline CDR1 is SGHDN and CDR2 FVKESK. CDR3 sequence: CASSQAKGAAQYF.

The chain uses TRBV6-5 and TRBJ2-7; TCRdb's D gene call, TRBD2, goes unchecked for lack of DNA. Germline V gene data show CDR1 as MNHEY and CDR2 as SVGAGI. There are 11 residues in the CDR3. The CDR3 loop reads CASRGPSEQYF.

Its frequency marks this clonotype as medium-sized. This chain's CDR3 is CASRPFYNQPQHF. The J gene is TRBJ1-5, the V gene TRBV27; TCRdb proposes TRBD1, but this gene call is untestable without DNA. The CDR3 consists of 13 residues. The germline gives CDR1 MNHEY, CDR2 SMNVEV (reference sequence).

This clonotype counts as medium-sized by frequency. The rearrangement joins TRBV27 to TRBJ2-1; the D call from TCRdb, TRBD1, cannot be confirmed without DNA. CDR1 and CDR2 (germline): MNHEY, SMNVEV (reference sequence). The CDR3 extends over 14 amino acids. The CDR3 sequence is CASIPKGQLNEQFF.